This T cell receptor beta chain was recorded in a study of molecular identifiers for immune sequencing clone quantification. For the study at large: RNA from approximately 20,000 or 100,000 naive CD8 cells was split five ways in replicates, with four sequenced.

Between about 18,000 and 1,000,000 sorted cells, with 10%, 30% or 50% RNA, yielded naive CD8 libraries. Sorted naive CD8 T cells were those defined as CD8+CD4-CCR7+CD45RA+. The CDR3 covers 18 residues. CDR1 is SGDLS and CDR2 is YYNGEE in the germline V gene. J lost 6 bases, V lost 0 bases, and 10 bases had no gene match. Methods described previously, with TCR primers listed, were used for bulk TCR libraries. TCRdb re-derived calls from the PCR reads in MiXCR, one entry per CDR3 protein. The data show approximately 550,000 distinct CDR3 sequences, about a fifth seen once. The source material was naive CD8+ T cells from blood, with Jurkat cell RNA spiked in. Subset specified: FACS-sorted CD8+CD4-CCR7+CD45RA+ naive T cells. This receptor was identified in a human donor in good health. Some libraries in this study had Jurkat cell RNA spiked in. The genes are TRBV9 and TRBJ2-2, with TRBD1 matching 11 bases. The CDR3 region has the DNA TGTGCCAGCAGCGTAGCTCCCGGACAGGGGGCGCTTTCCGGGGAGCTGTTTTTT. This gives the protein CASSVAPGQGALSGELFF.